The 27 T cell receptor beta chains below come from one sample, sequenced in a study of T cell responses to AZD1222 COVID-19 vaccine. TCRdb keeps only in-frame clones here, not all; method: immunoSEQ multiplex PCR. The sample has approximately 85,000 clones; around 85% are singletons. The sample in question was peripheral blood, obtained on day 0 of AZD1222 vaccination. The source of these receptors is an adult in good health.

V and J are TRBV11-2 and TRBJ2-6; D is perhaps TRBD1 (6 bases). The CDR3 is made up of 15 amino acids. The ends were cut back, 3 bases at V and 4 bases at J, with 10 bases in the middle. The germline CDR1 and CDR2 sequences are SGHAT and FQNNGV. The CDR3 protein is CASSLTGYGANVLTF. DNA of the CDR3: TGTGCCAGCAGCTTGACAGGATACGGGGCCAACGTCCTGACTTTC.

Here the CDR3 DNA reads TGTGCCAGCAGTTCCATTAATCAGCCCCAGCATTTT. Amino acid sequence: CASSSINQPQHF. The chain couples TRBV12-3 or TRBV12-4 to TRBJ1-5, with D unresolved. Trimming took 4 bases from V and 4 from J, leaving 5 bases between them. The CDR3 is made up of 12 amino acids.

The chain recombines TRBV5-1 with TRBJ1-1; tentatively, D is TRBD1 (5 bases). V dropped 0 bases and J dropped 5 bases, with 11 bases sitting between them. CDR1 SGHRS and CDR2 YFSETQ come from the germline V gene. This CDR3 has 14 residues. The CDR3 sequence: CASSLDGARTEAFF. The CDR3 DNA is TGCGCCAGCAGCTTGGACGGGGCCAGGACTGAAGCTTTCTTT.

The J gene is TRBJ1-1, the V gene TRBV11-3; D perhaps matches TRBD1 (6 bases). Trimming took off 5 bases at V and 3 bases at J, with 10 bases between the two ends. In germline, CDR1 is SGHNT, CDR2 YENEEA. The CDR3 contains 13 residues. The CDR3 sequence: CASSRQVDTEAFF. The CDR3, as DNA: TGTGCCAGCAGCCGACAGGTGGACACTGAAGCTTTCTTT.

This chain connects TRBV19 to TRBJ2-2; no firm D call. CDR3 length: 14 amino acids. The V end was cut by 3 bases, the J end by 0 bases, with 5 bases between. Germline V gene data show CDR1 as LNHDA and CDR2 as SQIVND (reference sequence). The CDR3 nucleotides are TGTGCCAGTAGTATGGCTGCGAACACCGGGGAGCTGTTTTTT. Its protein is CASSMAANTGELFF. Together with reference TRBV19 and TRBJ2-2, the CDR3 gives the full variable domain: DGGITQSPKYLFRKEGQNVTLSCEQNLNHDAMYWYRQDPGQGLRLIYYSQIVNDFQKGDIAEGYSVSREKKESFPLTVTSAQKNPTAFYLCASSMAANTGELFFGEGSRLTVL.

The J gene is TRBJ1-1, the V gene TRBV29-1, with unresolved D. The germline CDR1 and CDR2 sequences are SQVTM and ANQGSEA. The germline V and J ends were trimmed by 6 bases and 2 bases, with 10 bases remaining between them. The CDR3 has 12 residues. For the CDR3, the DNA is TGCAGCGTCCGGGTTCAAAACACTGAAGCTTTCTTT. Translating it yields CSVRVQNTEAFF.

V and J are TRBV24-1 and TRBJ1-2; 7 positions agree with TRBD1. This CDR3 has 16 amino acids. Germline V gene sequence: CDR1 KGHDR, CDR2 SFDVKD. Unmatched junction bases numbered 9, after V lost 2 bases and J lost 4 bases. In DNA, the CDR3 is TGTGCCACCAGTGATTCTGAACAGGGGAACCCCTATGGCTACACCTTC. It encodes CATSDSEQGNPYGYTF.

The CDR3 loop reads CASSGLRANTYNEQFF. CDR3 nucleotides: TGTGCCAGCAGCGGCCTCCGTGCGAATACCTACAATGAGCAGTTCTTC. The chain employs TRBV7-6 and TRBJ2-1; D not certain. Between the trimmed V and J ends, which lost 5 bases and 2 bases, there was a span of 16 bases. The CDR3 runs to 16 residues. Germline CDR1 SGHVS, CDR2 FNYEAQ.

A remark on this clone: Other DNA sequences in the sample encode the same CDR3. CDR3 coding DNA: TGTGCCAGCAGCCAGGACAGGGGAAATCAGCCCCAGCATTTT. Its protein is CASSQDRGNQPQHF. The V and J genes are TRBV4-2 and TRBJ1-5; the match to TRBD1 covers 9 bases. After removal of 3 bases from V and 4 bases from J, the junction contained 1 base not matched to a gene. Germline values: CDR1 LGHNA, CDR2 YNFKEQ. The CDR3 is 14 amino acids.

The chain couples TRBV18 to TRBJ1-5; 11 bases are a match to TRBD1. Unmatched junction bases numbered 5, after V lost 0 bases and J lost 7 bases. Germline V gene lookup returns CDR1 KGHSH and CDR2 LQKENI. This CDR3 is 16 amino acids long. This CDR3 is CASSPPGTGGGQPQHF. The CDR3 DNA reads as TGTGCCAGCTCACCACCCGGGACAGGGGGAGGGCAGCCCCAGCATTTT.

J is TRBJ1-5 and V is TRBV2, with D uncertain. The germline V gene encodes CDR1 SNHLY and CDR2 FYNNEI. V lost 4 bases, J lost 1 base, and 11 bases lay in between. The CDR3 spans 15 residues. CDR3 sequence (DNA): TGTGCCAGCAGTGGACTTTCGACGAGCAATCAGCCCCAGCATTTT. Its protein product is CASSGLSTSNQPQHF.

The chain has TRBV1 and TRBJ2-7. TRBV1 is deemed a pseudogene. The CDR3 consists of 11 residues. As DNA, the CDR3 is TGCACCAGCAGCCAAGGGGGCGAGCAGTACTTC. Its translation is CTSSQGGEQYF.

V and J are TRBV3-1 (or the pseudogene TRBV3-2) and TRBJ2-1; no clear D. The germline V gene has CDR1 LGHDT and CDR2 YNNKEL (reference sequence). The CDR3 is made up of 16 amino acids. Trimming took 7 bases from V and 2 from J, leaving 18 bases between them. This CDR3 is CASTSSLWGTYNEQFF. Written as DNA, the CDR3 is TGTGCCAGCACCTCGTCCTTATGGGGTACCTACAATGAGCAGTTCTTC.

The V and J genes are TRBV12-3 or TRBV12-4 and TRBJ1-1; unclear D gene. The CDR3 is made up of 13 amino acids. V was pared by 3 bases and J by 1 base, with 6 bases between. CDR3: CASSLPRNTEAFF. DNA for the CDR3: TGTGCCAGCAGTTTGCCGAGGAACACTGAAGCTTTCTTT.

There are a few counts of this clone. The CDR3 region has the DNA TGTGCCAGCAGCTTGCAGGGTCCCAACTATGGCTACACCTTC. Protein: CASSLQGPNYGYTF. This chain joins TRBV7-2 and TRBJ1-2; weak D call: TRBD1 (5 bases). Germline V gene data show CDR1 as SGHTA and CDR2 as FQGNSA. V was shortened by 3 bases and J by 2 bases, with 10 bases between the two germline ends. CDR3 length equals 14 residues.

The V gene is TRBV9, the J gene TRBJ1-2; a weak D match, TRBD1 (5 bases). Germline CDR1 reads SGDLS; CDR2 reads YYNGEE. This CDR3 has 18 amino acids. V dropped 0 bases and J dropped 2 bases, with 20 bases sitting between them. The CDR3 spells CASSVGGDRTGRNYGYTF. The DNA of the CDR3 is TGTGCCAGCAGCGTAGGAGGCGATAGAACGGGACGGAACTATGGCTACACCTTC.

The CDR3, as DNA: TGTGCCAGCTCACCGCCGGGACTAGCGGGAGACAATGAGCAGTTCTTC. Translated: CASSPPGLAGDNEQFF. The gene calls are TRBV18 and TRBJ2-1, with 14 bases fitting TRBD2. The CDR3 is 16 residues long. Germline V lookup: CDR1 KGHSH, CDR2 LQKENI. V lost 3 bases to trimming and J lost 5 bases; unmatched junction nucleotides: 3. Filled out from reference TRBV18 and TRBJ2-1, the complete variable domain reads NAGVMQNPRHLVRRRGQEARLRCSPMKGHSHVYWYRQLPEEGLKFMVYLQKENIIDESGMPKERFSAEFPKEGPSILRIQQVVRGDSAAYFCASSPPGLAGDNEQFFGPGTRLTVL.

The DNA of the CDR3 is TGTGCCAGCAACAGACAGGGAGGACAGCCCCAGCATTTT. Amino acids: CASNRQGGQPQHF. This chain links TRBV11-3 with TRBJ1-5; 7 positions match TRBD1. V dropped 7 bases and J dropped 7; count of bases not matched to a gene: 7. Germline V gene data show CDR1 as SGHNT and CDR2 as YENEEA. The CDR3 contains 13 residues.

The chain recombines TRBV4-2 with TRBJ2-1, with 9 positions matching TRBD2. Germline trimming cut 0 bases from V and 7 bases from J; bases unmatched to any gene: 7. The CDR3 covers 16 residues. CDR1 is LGHNA and CDR2 is YNFKEQ in the germline V gene. CDR3 in DNA: TGTGCCAGCAGCCAAGATGGAGGACTAGCGACGAATGAGCAGTTCTTC. It translates to CASSQDGGLATNEQFF.

V is TRBV27 and J is TRBJ1-5; D is possibly TRBD1 (5 bases). The germline V gene has CDR1 MNHEY and CDR2 SMNVEV (reference sequence). This CDR3 region has 15 residues. With 6 bases removed from V and 2 bases from J, the gap between germline ends came to 14 bases. Written as DNA, the CDR3 is TGTGCCAGCAGGTACGCAGGGTATGGCAATCAGCCCCAGCATTTT. Protein sequence: CASRYAGYGNQPQHF.

The chain uses TRBV28 and TRBJ1-6, with D unresolved. V lost 8 bases and J 7 bases, leaving 15 bases between the germline ends. Germline-derived CDR1 and CDR2 are MDHEN and SYDVKM. This CDR3 has 14 amino acids. CDR3 sequence: CASGQTRGNSPLHF. DNA of the CDR3: TGTGCCAGCGGCCAGACCCGCGGGAATTCACCCCTCCACTTT. The full variable domain, completed using reference TRBV28 and TRBJ1-6, is DVKVTQSSRYLVKRTGEKVFLECVQDMDHENMFWYRQDPGLGLRLIYFSYDVKMKEKGDIPEGYSVSREKKERFSLILESASTNQTSMYLCASGQTRGNSPLHFGNGTRLTVT.

The chain recombines TRBV28 with TRBJ2-3, with D possibly matching TRBD1 (5 bases). The CDR3 sequence is 13 residues long. Per germline, CDR1 MDHEN and CDR2 SYDVKM. The ends were cut back, 4 bases at V and 2 bases at J, with 7 bases in the middle. The DNA of the CDR3 is TGTGCCAGCAGTTCCAGGGCCACAGATACGCAGTATTTT. Its protein product is CASSSRATDTQYF.

This sequence joins TRBV19 and TRBJ1-1; D is uncertain. The length of the CDR3 is 11 residues. Looked up from germline, CDR1 is LNHDA and CDR2 is SQIVND (reference sequence). The ends were cut back, 7 bases at V and 1 base at J, with 4 bases in the middle. CDR3 coding DNA: TGTGCCAGTAACAGGAACACTGAAGCTTTCTTT. This codes for CASNRNTEAFF.

The rearrangement links TRBV25-1 to TRBJ1-2, with 7 bases identical to TRBD1. V lost 5 bases to trimming and J lost 7 bases; unmatched junction nucleotides: 4. Germline assignment: CDR1 MGHDK and CDR2 SYGVNS. This CDR3 comprises 12 residues. The DNA of the CDR3 is TGTGCCAGCAGTAGGGGGCGAACTGGCTACACCTTC. Translated: CASSRGRTGYTF.

The chain has TRBV28 and TRBJ1-1; D is undetermined. Trimming left V 1 base short and J 6 bases short, with 9 bases between. The length of the CDR3 is 13 residues. Germline V gene sequence: CDR1 MDHEN, CDR2 SYDVKM. The CDR3 DNA reads as TGTGCCAGCAGTTTATTGCTACCTCCTGAAGCTTTCTTT. Translating it yields CASSLLLPPEAFF.

The chain couples TRBV5-4 to TRBJ1-2; D is uncertain. CDR1 and CDR2 (germline): SGHNT, YYREEE (reference sequence). The CDR3 sequence is 11 residues long. Trimming pared 2 bases from V and 7 bases from J, leaving 6 bases between. The CDR3 DNA follows: TGTGCCAGCAGCTTTAATGGTGGCTACACCTTC. This codes for CASSFNGGYTF.

The chain couples TRBV9 to TRBJ2-2, with D unclear. Germline V lookup: CDR1 SGDLS, CDR2 YYNGEE. The CDR3 has 14 residues. The V end was cut by 3 bases, the J end by 3 bases, with 9 bases between. The CDR3: CASSATGHTGELFF. The CDR3 DNA sequence: TGTGCCAGCAGCGCCACCGGGCACACCGGGGAGCTGTTTTTT.